The TCR beta chain under discussion was sequenced for a study of PD-L1 blockade in urothelial cancer. Synthetic analogs of TCR templates were spiked into every PCR. The assay was immunoSEQ multiplex PCR, and TCRdb's table has in-frame clones only and misses some. Altogether about 52,000 clones are present, 77% being singletons, with the ten largest covering more than 3.5%. This CDR3 comprises 15 residues. Germline CDR1 is KGHSH and CDR2 is LQKENI. Trimming left V 4 bases short and J 4 bases short, with 14 bases between. This receptor was obtained from a man aged 70 or older with urothelial cancer. This specimen consisted of PBMCs, obtained around atezolizumab (anti-PD-L1) treatment. The rearrangement joins TRBV18 to TRBJ1-3; no clear D. CDR3 region: CASSLNIEGGNTIYF. CDR3 bases: TGTGCCAGCTCACTCAACATAGAGGGAGGAAACACCATATATTTT.